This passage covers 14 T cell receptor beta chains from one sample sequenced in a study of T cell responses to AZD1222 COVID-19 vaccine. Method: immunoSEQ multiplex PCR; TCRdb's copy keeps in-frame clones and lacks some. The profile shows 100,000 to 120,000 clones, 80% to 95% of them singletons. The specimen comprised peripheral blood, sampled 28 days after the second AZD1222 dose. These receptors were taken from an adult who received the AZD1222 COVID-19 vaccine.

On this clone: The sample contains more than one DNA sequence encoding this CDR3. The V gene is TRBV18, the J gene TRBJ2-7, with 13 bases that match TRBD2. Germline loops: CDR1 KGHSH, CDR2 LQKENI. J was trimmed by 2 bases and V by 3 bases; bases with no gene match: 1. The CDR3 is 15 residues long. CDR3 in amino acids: CASSPGLAGTYEQYF. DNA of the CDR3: TGTGCCAGCTCACCGGGACTAGCGGGAACCTACGAGCAGTACTTC. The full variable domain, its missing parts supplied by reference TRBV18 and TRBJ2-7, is NAGVMQNPRHLVRRRGQEARLRCSPMKGHSHVYWYRQLPEEGLKFMVYLQKENIIDESGMPKERFSAEFPKEGPSILRIQQVVRGDSAAYFCASSPGLAGTYEQYFGPGTRLTVT.

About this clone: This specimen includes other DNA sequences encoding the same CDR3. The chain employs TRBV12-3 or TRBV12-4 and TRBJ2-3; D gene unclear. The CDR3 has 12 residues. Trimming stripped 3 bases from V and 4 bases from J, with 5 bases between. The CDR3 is CASSFFPDTQYF. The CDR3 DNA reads TGTGCCAGCAGTTTTTTTCCAGATACGCAGTATTTT.

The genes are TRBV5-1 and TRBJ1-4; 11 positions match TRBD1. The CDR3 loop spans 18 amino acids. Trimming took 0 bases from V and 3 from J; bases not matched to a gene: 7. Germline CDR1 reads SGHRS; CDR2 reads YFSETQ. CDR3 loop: CASSLAFGQGAANEKLFF. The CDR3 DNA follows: TGCGCCAGCAGCTTGGCCTTTGGACAGGGGGCTGCTAATGAAAAACTGTTTTTT.

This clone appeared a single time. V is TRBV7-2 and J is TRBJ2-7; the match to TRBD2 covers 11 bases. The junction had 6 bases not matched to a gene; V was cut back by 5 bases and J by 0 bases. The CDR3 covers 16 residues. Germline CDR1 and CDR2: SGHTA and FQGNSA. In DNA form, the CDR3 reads TGTGCCAGCAGCCCTACCCTAGCGGGGGGCTCCTACGAGCAGTACTTC. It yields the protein CASSPTLAGGSYEQYF.

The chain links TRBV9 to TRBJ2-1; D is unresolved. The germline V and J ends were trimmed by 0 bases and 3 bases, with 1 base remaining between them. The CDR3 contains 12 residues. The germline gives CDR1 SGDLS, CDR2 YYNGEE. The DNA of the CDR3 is TGTGCCAGCAGCGTAGACTACAATGAGCAGTTCTTC. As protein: CASSVDYNEQFF.

CDR3 nucleotide sequence: TGTGCCAGCAGTTACTATAACAGCCGCAATCAGCCCCAGCATTTT. This codes for CASSYYNSRNQPQHF. The J gene is TRBJ1-5, the V gene TRBV6-2 or TRBV6-3, with D unresolved. The germline V gene has CDR1 MNHEY and CDR2 SVGEGT. The length of the CDR3 is 15 residues. The germline V and J ends were trimmed by 1 base and 2 bases, with 9 bases remaining between them.

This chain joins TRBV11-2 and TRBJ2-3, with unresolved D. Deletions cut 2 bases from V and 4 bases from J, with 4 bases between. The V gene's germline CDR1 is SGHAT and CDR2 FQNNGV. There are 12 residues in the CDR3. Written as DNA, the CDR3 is TGTGCCAGCAGCTTAAATGCAGATACGCAGTATTTT. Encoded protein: CASSLNADTQYF.

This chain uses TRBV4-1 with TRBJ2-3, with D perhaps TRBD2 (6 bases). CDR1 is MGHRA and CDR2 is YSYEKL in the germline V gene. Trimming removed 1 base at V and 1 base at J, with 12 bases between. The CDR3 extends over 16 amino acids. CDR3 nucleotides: TGCGCCAGCAGCCAAGTCCGGGTAGCGGGCACAGATACGCAGTATTTT. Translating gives CASSQVRVAGTDTQYF.

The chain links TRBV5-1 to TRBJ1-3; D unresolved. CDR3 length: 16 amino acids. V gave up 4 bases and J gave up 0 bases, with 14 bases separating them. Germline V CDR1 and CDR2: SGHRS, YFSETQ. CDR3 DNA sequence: TGCGCCAGCAGCGTGGGTGGCCGATACTCTGGAAACACCATATATTTT. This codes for CASSVGGRYSGNTIYF.

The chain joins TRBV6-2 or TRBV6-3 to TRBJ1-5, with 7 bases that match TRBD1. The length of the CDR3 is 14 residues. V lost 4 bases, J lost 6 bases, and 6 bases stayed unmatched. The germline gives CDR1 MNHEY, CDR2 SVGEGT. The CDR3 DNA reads TGTGCCAGCAGTTCGACAGGGATTATTCAGCCCCAGCATTTT. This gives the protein CASSSTGIIQPQHF.

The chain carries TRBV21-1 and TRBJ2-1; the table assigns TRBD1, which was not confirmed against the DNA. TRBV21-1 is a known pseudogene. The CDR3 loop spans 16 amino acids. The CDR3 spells CASSKRAGGPYNEQFF. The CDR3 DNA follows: TGTGCCAGCAGCAAACGGGCAGGGGGACCCTACAATGAGCAGTTCTTC.

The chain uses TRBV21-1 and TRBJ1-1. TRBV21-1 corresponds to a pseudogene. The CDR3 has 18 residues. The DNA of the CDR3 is TGTGCCAGCAGCAAAGGGAGTTTTGTCGGGGGCCTGAACACTGAAGCTTTCTTT. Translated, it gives CASSKGSFVGGLNTEAFF.

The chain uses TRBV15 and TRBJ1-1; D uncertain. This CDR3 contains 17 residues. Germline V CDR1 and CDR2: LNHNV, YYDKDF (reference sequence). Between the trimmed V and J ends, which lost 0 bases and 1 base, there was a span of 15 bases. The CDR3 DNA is TGTGCCACCAGCAGAGATCTTGGTGCAGGAGGGAACACTGAAGCTTTCTTT. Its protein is CATSRDLGAGGNTEAFF.

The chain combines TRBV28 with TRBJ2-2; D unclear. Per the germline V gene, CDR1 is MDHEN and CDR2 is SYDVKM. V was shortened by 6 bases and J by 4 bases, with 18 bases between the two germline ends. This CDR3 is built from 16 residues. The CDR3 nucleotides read TGTGCCAGCAGGATGGTGGCCAGCCGGGTCACCGGGGAGCTGTTTTTT. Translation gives CASRMVASRVTGELFF.